The 31 T cell receptor beta chains given below trace back to one sample, sequenced in a study of shared clonotypes between healthy human individuals. Repertoires were generated with immunoSEQ multiplex PCR, while TCRdb's copy carries only in-frame clones and drops some. The sample has some 1.5 million clones, around 98% seen once; the top ten hold about 0.45%. The source material was naive CD4+ T cells sorted from blood. Subset noted: CD45RA+ positively selected. The receptors come from a man aged 30 to 39 in good health.

The rearrangement uses TRBV10-3 and TRBJ1-2; TRBD1 might be the D (6 bases). The length of the CDR3 is 14 residues. With 7 bases removed from V and 1 base from J, the gap between germline ends came to 13 bases. Germline CDR1 ENHRY, CDR2 SYGVKD. The chain's CDR3 is CAITSKGGNYGYTF. The CDR3 DNA reads TGTGCCATCACTTCCAAGGGGGGTAACTATGGCTACACCTTC.

V and J are TRBV28 and TRBJ2-2, with 8 nucleotides matching TRBD1. Germline values: CDR1 MDHEN, CDR2 SYDVKM. The CDR3 has 16 residues. After removal of 5 bases from V and 4 bases from J, the junction contained 9 bases not matched to a gene. The CDR3 DNA sequence: TGTGCCAGCAGTCCCCCGACAGGGGTAGGCACCGGGGAGCTGTTTTTT. This sequence encodes CASSPPTGVGTGELFF.

The rearrangement uses TRBV18 and TRBJ2-7; tentative D call: TRBD2 (5 bases). Germline loops: CDR1 KGHSH, CDR2 LQKENI. This CDR3 is 15 amino acids long. The germline V and J ends were trimmed by 0 bases and 3 bases, with 12 bases remaining between them. CDR3 residues: CASSPPHTSDYEQYF. CDR3 nucleotides: TGTGCCAGCTCACCACCCCATACTAGTGACTACGAGCAGTACTTC.

The chain couples TRBV6-5 to TRBJ1-5; D ambiguous. V was pared by 8 bases and J by 0 bases, with 14 bases between. Germline V gives CDR1 MNHEY, CDR2 SVGAGI. The CDR3 extends over 15 amino acids. For the CDR3, the DNA is TGTGCCAGCTCTATCACAAGAGATAGCAATCAGCCCCAGCATTTT. Encoded protein: CASSITRDSNQPQHF.

V is TRBV9 and J is TRBJ2-1, with TRBD2 matching over 8 bases. The CDR3 is 17 amino acids. Germline assignment: CDR1 SGDLS and CDR2 YYNGEE. The J segment lost 2 bases and the V segment lost 2 bases, leaving 9 bases of the junction unmatched. The CDR3 is CASSVDPIAGTYNEQFF. DNA for the CDR3: TGTGCCAGCAGCGTGGACCCTATAGCGGGAACCTACAATGAGCAGTTCTTC.

In DNA form, the CDR3 reads TGTGCCAGCAGCTTAGATGTGGCAGATACGCAGTATTTT. Protein sequence: CASSLDVADTQYF. This chain connects TRBV7-9 to TRBJ2-3; D uncertain. Germline lookup yields CDR1 SEHNR and CDR2 FQNEAQ (reference sequence). The V end lost 1 base, the J end lost 4 bases, and 6 bases lay between the germline ends. The CDR3 is 13 amino acids.

V and J are TRBV27 and TRBJ1-1; D is unresolved. The germline V and J ends were trimmed by 6 bases and 2 bases, with 13 bases remaining between them. Germline lookup yields CDR1 MNHEY and CDR2 SMNVEV (reference sequence). There are 14 residues in the CDR3. The CDR3, as DNA: TGTGCCAGCAGGGGGATAGGTCCCAACACTGAAGCTTTCTTT. Amino acid sequence: CASRGIGPNTEAFF.

This chain connects TRBV7-6 to TRBJ2-5; D perhaps matches TRBD1 (6 bases). Germline loops: CDR1 SGHVS, CDR2 FNYEAQ. Trimming took 1 base from V and 7 from J, leaving 16 bases between them. The CDR3 contains 15 residues. The CDR3 reads CASSLVGAGMGTQYF. CDR3 DNA sequence: TGTGCCAGCAGCTTAGTGGGGGCAGGGATGGGGACCCAGTACTTC.

V gene TRBV6-5 combines with J gene TRBJ1-2; a weak D match, TRBD1 (5 bases). The CDR3 has 14 residues. V lost 2 bases, J lost 8 bases, and 15 bases lay in between. CDR1 MNHEY and CDR2 SVGAGI come from the germline V gene. CDR3 nucleotide sequence: TGTGCCAGCAGTTACAGGGGTCGAGGTTCAGGCTACACCTTC. Its translation: CASSYRGRGSGYTF.

The rearrangement links TRBV19 to TRBJ2-7, with 7 positions matching TRBD1. In germline, CDR1 is LNHDA, CDR2 SQIVND (reference sequence). Trimming took 4 bases from V and 2 from J; bases not matched to a gene: 5. CDR3 length: 14 amino acids. This chain's CDR3 is CASSKTGLAYEQYF. CDR3 coding DNA: TGTGCCAGTAGTAAGACAGGGCTGGCCTACGAGCAGTACTTC.

V is TRBV18 and J is TRBJ2-1; 9 positions agree with TRBD2. Trimming removed 6 bases from V and 7 bases from J; junction bases left unmatched: 16. The CDR3 totals 17 residues. The germline gives CDR1 KGHSH, CDR2 LQKENI. The CDR3 DNA reads as TGTGCCAGCTCTCGAGATATTAGCGGGAGCCCCAGGAATGAGCAGTTCTTC. Translating it yields CASSRDISGSPRNEQFF.

The J gene is TRBJ2-7, the V gene TRBV28; D might be TRBD2 (6 bases). This CDR3 has 12 amino acids. Germline-derived CDR1 and CDR2 are MDHEN and SYDVKM. Trimming removed 4 bases at V and 2 bases at J, with 6 bases between. In nucleotides, the CDR3 is TGTGCCAGCAGTTGGGGGGCCTACGAGCAGTACTTC. As protein: CASSWGAYEQYF.

The V gene is TRBV10-3, the J gene TRBJ2-7; D is ambiguous. Germline assignment: CDR1 ENHRY and CDR2 SYGVKD. CDR3 length: 13 residues. Trimming removed 1 base at V and 6 bases at J, with 10 bases between. The CDR3 sequence: CAISELGIGEQYF. CDR3 DNA sequence: TGTGCCATCAGTGAGTTGGGGATAGGCGAGCAGTACTTC.

The rearrangement uses TRBV6-1 and TRBJ2-4; TRBD2 is a possible D gene (5 bases). This CDR3 has 16 amino acids. CDR1 and CDR2 (germline): MNHNS, SASEGT. The V gene lost 4 bases and the J gene lost 0 bases, with 13 bases spanning the gap. CDR3 bases: TGTGCCAGCAGTGTAACAGCGGAGCTAGCCAAAAACATTCAGTACTTC. As protein: CASSVTAELAKNIQYF.

The chain has TRBV28 and TRBJ2-7, with a tentative D call TRBD1 (6 bases). The germline V gene encodes CDR1 MDHEN and CDR2 SYDVKM. The CDR3 is 12 residues long. The germline V and J ends were trimmed by 7 bases and 1 base, with 8 bases remaining between them. The CDR3 loop is CASTTGSYEQYF. The DNA of the CDR3 is TGTGCCAGCACTACAGGGTCCTACGAGCAGTACTTC. Full variable domain (remainder filled in from reference TRBV28 and TRBJ2-7): DVKVTQSSRYLVKRTGEKVFLECVQDMDHENMFWYRQDPGLGLRLIYFSYDVKMKEKGDIPEGYSVSREKKERFSLILESASTNQTSMYLCASTTGSYEQYFGPGTRLTVT.

The chain joins TRBV18 to TRBJ2-7; D might be TRBD2 (6 bases). Germline lookup yields CDR1 KGHSH and CDR2 LQKENI. The V gene lost 0 bases and the J gene lost 3 bases, with 15 bases spanning the gap. This CDR3 has 16 amino acids. The DNA of the CDR3 is TGTGCCAGCTCACCACCGGGAGGCGGTGGGGACTACGAGCAGTACTTC. This translates into CASSPPGGGGDYEQYF.

Note on this clone: Other DNA sequences in this specimen translate into the identical CDR3. This chain connects TRBV18 to TRBJ2-3, with 15 bases that match TRBD2. This CDR3 contains 17 residues. V shed 2 bases, J shed 3 bases, and the junction held 3 bases outside the gene matches. The germline CDR1 and CDR2 sequences are KGHSH and LQKENI. CDR3 coding DNA: TGTGCCAGCTCACCAACCGGGACTAGCGGGAGGACAGATACGCAGTATTTT. As protein: CASSPTGTSGRTDTQYF.

This rearrangement joins TRBV5-4 to TRBJ2-3; 11 bases map to TRBD2. Germline CDR1 SGHNT, CDR2 YYREEE (reference sequence). The CDR3 is 16 residues long. The V segment lost 0 bases and the J segment 6 bases; nucleotides outside the gene matches: 6. The chain's CDR3 is CASSLVTSGSYDTQYF. The CDR3 nucleotides are TGTGCCAGCAGCTTGGTTACTAGCGGGAGTTATGATACGCAGTATTTT.

The chain combines TRBV6-6 with TRBJ2-2; D possibly corresponds to TRBD2 (5 bases). V was trimmed by 7 bases and J by 1 base, leaving 10 bases between them. CDR3 length equals 14 residues. CDR1 is MNHNY and CDR2 is SVGAGI in the germline V gene (reference sequence). The CDR3 protein is CASKNEGNTGELFF. The DNA of the CDR3 is TGTGCCAGCAAAAACGAGGGGAACACCGGGGAGCTGTTTTTT.

The chain uses TRBV10-3 and TRBJ2-7; no clear D gene. V lost 10 bases, J lost 8 bases, and 30 bases lay in between. Germline CDR1 and CDR2: ENHRY and SYGVKD. This CDR3 contains 16 residues. The CDR3 region has the DNA TGTGCCACCAGAAATCAGGACGGATCTACGAGCTCGAAGCAGTACTTC. Residues: CATRNQDGSTSSKQYF.

The chain uses TRBV18 and TRBJ1-1; no reliable D call. Trimming left V 2 bases short and J 1 base short, with 11 bases between. Germline V gene data show CDR1 as KGHSH and CDR2 as LQKENI. The CDR3 length is 15 residues. The CDR3 bases are TGTGCCAGCTCACCAGTTTTCTTGGGGAACACTGAAGCTTTCTTT. Translating gives CASSPVFLGNTEAFF. The complete variable domain, with remaining parts taken from reference TRBV18 and TRBJ1-1, reads NAGVMQNPRHLVRRRGQEARLRCSPMKGHSHVYWYRQLPEEGLKFMVYLQKENIIDESGMPKERFSAEFPKEGPSILRIQQVVRGDSAAYFCASSPVFLGNTEAFFGQGTRLTVV.

The genes are TRBV28 and TRBJ2-1; possible D gene TRBD1, 5 bases. Germline CDR1 is MDHEN and CDR2 is SYDVKM. V was shortened by 5 bases and J by 0 bases, with 11 bases between the two germline ends. The length of the CDR3 is 15 residues. Written as DNA, the CDR3 is TGTGCCAGCAGTCCGAGACAGAGCTCCTACAATGAGCAGTTCTTC. This sequence encodes CASSPRQSSYNEQFF.

This chain uses TRBV6-1 with TRBJ1-5; D is unresolved. Germline lookup yields CDR1 MNHNS and CDR2 SASEGT. V gave up 3 bases and J gave up 1 base, with 13 bases separating them. The CDR3 sequence is 16 residues long. The CDR3 loop is CASSDSVGRSNQPQHF. The CDR3 DNA follows: TGTGCCAGCAGTGATTCGGTGGGGAGAAGCAATCAGCCCCAGCATTTT.

This chain connects TRBV15 to TRBJ2-1; D not certain. V shed 0 bases and J shed 13 bases, with 10 bases lying between them. This CDR3 is 12 amino acids long. The V gene's germline CDR1 is LNHNV and CDR2 YYDKDF (reference sequence). CDR3 coding DNA: TGTGCCACCAGCAGAGATATATCCAAACAGTTCTTC. It encodes CATSRDISKQFF.

V and J are TRBV27 and TRBJ1-5, with D possibly being TRBD1 (6 bases). V dropped 2 bases and J dropped 3 bases, with 8 bases sitting between them. The V gene's germline CDR1 is MNHEY and CDR2 SMNVEV (reference sequence). This CDR3 has 14 residues. The CDR3 region is CASSLAGVNQPQHF. CDR3 nucleotides: TGTGCCAGCAGTTTAGCAGGGGTCAATCAGCCCCAGCATTTT.

This chain connects TRBV7-6 to TRBJ2-3; 8 positions match TRBD1. J was trimmed by 5 bases and V by 4 bases; bases with no gene match: 11. This CDR3 is 16 amino acids long. Looked up from germline, CDR1 is SGHVS and CDR2 is FNYEAQ. The CDR3, as DNA: TGTGCCAGCAGCTCATGGACAGGGCGTTACGTAGATACGCAGTATTTT. Translated: CASSSWTGRYVDTQYF.

The chain combines TRBV6-9 with TRBJ1-5; the D gene is possibly TRBD1 (5 bases). The CDR3 consists of 14 residues. CDR1 MNHGY and CDR2 SVAAGI come from the germline V gene. With 11 bases removed from V and 6 bases from J, the gap between germline ends came to 20 bases. The CDR3 sequence: CAGWGVAWVQPQHF. In DNA form, the CDR3 reads TGTGCCGGATGGGGGGTGGCTTGGGTTCAGCCCCAGCATTTT.

V is TRBV28 and J is TRBJ1-2; D is unresolved. This CDR3 has 12 residues. Germline V gene lookup returns CDR1 MDHEN and CDR2 SYDVKM. The ends were cut back, 6 bases at V and 4 bases at J, with 9 bases in the middle. The CDR3 nucleotides read TGTGCCAGCAGATCCAGTCCCTATGGCTACACCTTC. Translated, it gives CASRSSPYGYTF.

The chain recombines TRBV27 with TRBJ1-5, with 8 bases matching TRBD1. V was pared by 6 bases and J by 7 bases, with 5 bases of the junction left unmatched. Germline V gene data show CDR1 as MNHEY and CDR2 as SMNVEV (reference sequence). The CDR3 contains 13 residues. The CDR3, as DNA: TGTGCCAGCAGCATGGACAGGGACCAGCCCCAGCATTTT. Encoded protein: CASSMDRDQPQHF.

The rearrangement joins TRBV19 to TRBJ1-4, with TRBD1 as a possible D gene (6 bases). CDR3 size: 14 residues. CDR1 is LNHDA and CDR2 is SQIVND in the germline V gene (reference sequence). Trimming stripped 4 bases from V and 10 bases from J, with 16 bases between. The CDR3 spells CASSTTGRHGKLFF. The DNA for the CDR3 is TGTGCCAGTAGTACAACAGGGCGTCACGGAAAACTGTTTTTT.

CDR3 region: CASSLELAEPYEQYF. The CDR3 nucleotides are TGCGCCAGCAGCTTGGAACTAGCGGAGCCGTACGAGCAGTACTTC. The rearrangement uses TRBV5-1 and TRBJ2-7, with 8 bases identical to TRBD2. Germline CDR1 reads SGHRS; CDR2 reads YFSETQ. The CDR3 consists of 15 residues. Trimming cost V 0 bases and J 4 bases; bases outside gene matches: 6. Full variable domain (missing parts from reference TRBV5-1 and TRBJ2-7): KAGVTQTPRYLIKTRGQQVTLSCSPISGHRSVSWYQQTPGQGLQFLFEYFSETQRNKGNFPGRFSGRQFSNSRSEMNVSTLELGDSALYLCASSLELAEPYEQYFGPGTRLTVT.